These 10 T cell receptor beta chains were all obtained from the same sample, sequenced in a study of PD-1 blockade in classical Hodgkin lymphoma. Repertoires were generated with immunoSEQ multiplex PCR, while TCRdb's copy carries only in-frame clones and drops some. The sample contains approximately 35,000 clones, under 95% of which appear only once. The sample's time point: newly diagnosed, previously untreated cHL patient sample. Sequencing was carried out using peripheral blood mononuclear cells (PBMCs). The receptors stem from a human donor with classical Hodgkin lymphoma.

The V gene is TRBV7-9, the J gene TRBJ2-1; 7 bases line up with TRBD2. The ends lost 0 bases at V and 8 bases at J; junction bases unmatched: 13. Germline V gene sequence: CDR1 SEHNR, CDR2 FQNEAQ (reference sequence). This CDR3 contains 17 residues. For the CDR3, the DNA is TGTGCCAGCAGCTTAGCCCAGGGCGGGAGTGTAAAGGATGAGCAGTTCTTC. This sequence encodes CASSLAQGGSVKDEQFF.

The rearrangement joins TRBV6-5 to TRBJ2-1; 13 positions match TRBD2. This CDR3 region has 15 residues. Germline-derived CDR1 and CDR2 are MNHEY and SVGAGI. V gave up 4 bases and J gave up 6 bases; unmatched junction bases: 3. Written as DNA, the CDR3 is TGTGCCAGCAGTTTGACTAGCGGGAGGTTCAATGAGCAGTTCTTC. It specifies CASSLTSGRFNEQFF.

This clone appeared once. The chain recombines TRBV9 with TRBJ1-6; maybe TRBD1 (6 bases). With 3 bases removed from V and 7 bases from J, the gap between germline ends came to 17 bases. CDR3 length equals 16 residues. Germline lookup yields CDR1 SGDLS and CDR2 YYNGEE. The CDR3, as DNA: TGTGCCAGCAGCGCCCACCCGGGACACTCGAATTCACCCCTCCACTTT. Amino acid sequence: CASSAHPGHSNSPLHF. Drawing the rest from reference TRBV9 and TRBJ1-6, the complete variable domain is DSGVTQTPKHLITATGQRVTLRCSPRSGDLSVYWYQQSLDQGLQFLIQYYNGEERAKGNILERFSAQQFPDLHSELNLSSLELGDSALYFCASSAHPGHSNSPLHFGNGTRLTVT.

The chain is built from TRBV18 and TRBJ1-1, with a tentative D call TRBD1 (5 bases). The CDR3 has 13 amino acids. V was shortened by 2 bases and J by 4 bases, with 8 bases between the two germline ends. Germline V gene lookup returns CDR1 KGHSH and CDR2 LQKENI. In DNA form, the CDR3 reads TGTGCCAGCTCACCAGGGGCGCCCACTGAAGCTTTCTTT. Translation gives CASSPGAPTEAFF.

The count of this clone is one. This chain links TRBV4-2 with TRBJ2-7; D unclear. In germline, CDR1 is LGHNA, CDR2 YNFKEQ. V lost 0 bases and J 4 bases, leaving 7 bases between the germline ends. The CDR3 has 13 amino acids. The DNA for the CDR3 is TGTGCCAGCAGCCAAGATCCCAAATACGAGCAGTACTTC. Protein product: CASSQDPKYEQYF.

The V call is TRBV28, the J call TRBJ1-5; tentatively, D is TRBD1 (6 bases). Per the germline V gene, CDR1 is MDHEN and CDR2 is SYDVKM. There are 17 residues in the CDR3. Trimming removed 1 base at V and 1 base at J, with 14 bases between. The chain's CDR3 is CASSLFHRGQSNQPQHF. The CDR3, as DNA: TGTGCCAGCAGTTTATTCCACCGTGGACAGAGCAATCAGCCCCAGCATTTT.

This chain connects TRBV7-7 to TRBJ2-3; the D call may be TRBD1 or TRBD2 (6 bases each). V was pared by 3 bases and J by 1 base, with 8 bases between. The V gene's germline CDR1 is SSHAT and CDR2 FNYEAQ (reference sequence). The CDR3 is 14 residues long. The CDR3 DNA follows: TGTGCCAGCAGCTTCGGGGGCCGCACAGATACGCAGTATTTT. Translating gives CASSFGGRTDTQYF.

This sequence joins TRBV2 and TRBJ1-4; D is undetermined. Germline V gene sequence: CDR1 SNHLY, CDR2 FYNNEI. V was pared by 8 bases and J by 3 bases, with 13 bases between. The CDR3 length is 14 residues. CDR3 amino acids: CASSWSTANEKLFF. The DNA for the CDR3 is TGTGCCAGCTCCTGGAGCACCGCTAATGAAAAACTGTTTTTT.

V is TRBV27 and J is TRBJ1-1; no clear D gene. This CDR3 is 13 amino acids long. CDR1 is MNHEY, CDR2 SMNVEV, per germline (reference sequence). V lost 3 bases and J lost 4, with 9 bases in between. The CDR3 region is CASSFKGATEAFF. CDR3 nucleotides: TGTGCCAGCAGTTTTAAGGGAGCCACTGAAGCTTTCTTT.

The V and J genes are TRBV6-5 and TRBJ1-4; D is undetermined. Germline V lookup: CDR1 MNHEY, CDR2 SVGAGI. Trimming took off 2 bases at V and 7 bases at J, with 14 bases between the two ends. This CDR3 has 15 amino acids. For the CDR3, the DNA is TGTGCCAGCAGTTACGACCCGGGTACGGGTGAAAAACTGTTTTTT. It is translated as CASSYDPGTGEKLFF.